A selection of T cell receptor beta chains follows, all from one sample in a study of early T cells in non-severe SARS-CoV-2 infection. TCRdb analysed the 5' RACE reads with MiXCR anew, one entry per CDR3 protein. Among some 77,000 distinct CDR3 sequences listed, more than 9% were seen once. The sample was whole blood. Source of these receptors: an adult who was a healthcare worker with PCR-confirmed SARS-CoV-2 infection or an uninfected control (not recorded which). Each CDR3 is given with its conserved first and last residue. D genes are given only for firm matches. Part of the rows lack a size; the others show once, few, many or a class for expanded clones.

abundance: few
j_gene: TRBJ2-2
d_gene: .
len: 12
v_gene: TRBV20-1
CDR3aa: CSAGRTAGELFF
CDR3nt: TGCAGTGCTGGACGGACAGCCGGGGAGCTGTTTTTT

abundance: many
j_gene: TRBJ1-1
d_gene: .
len: 11
v_gene: TRBV18
CDR3aa: CASSPRTEAFF
CDR3nt: TGTGCCAGCTCACCCAGAACTGAAGCTTTCTTT

abundance: few
j_gene: TRBJ2-7
d_gene: .
len: 11
v_gene: TRBV28
CDR3aa: CASGSVYEQYF
CDR3nt: TGTGCCAGCGGGTCAGTCTACGAGCAGTACTTC

abundance: many
j_gene: TRBJ2-3
d_gene: TRBD1
len: 11
v_gene: TRBV7-2
CDR3aa: CASSLQGEKYF
CDR3nt: TGTGCCAGCAGCTTACAGGGGGAGAAGTATTTT

abundance: many
j_gene: TRBJ2-7
d_gene: .
len: 13
v_gene: TRBV5-1
CDR3aa: CASSLSLAYEQYF
CDR3nt: TGCGCCAGCAGCTTGAGCCTAGCCTACGAGCAGTACTTC

abundance: .
j_gene: TRBJ2-2
d_gene: .
len: 16
v_gene: TRBV5-6
CDR3aa: CASSLDGGEVTGELFF
CDR3nt: TGTGCCAGCAGCTTGGACGGCGGGGAGGTCACCGGGGAGCTGTTTTTT

abundance: many
j_gene: TRBJ2-5
d_gene: .
len: 14
v_gene: TRBV9
CDR3aa: CASSIHSDQETQYF
CDR3nt: TGTGCCAGCAGTATCCACTCGGATCAAGAGACCCAGTACTTC

abundance: many
j_gene: TRBJ1-2
d_gene: TRBD1
len: 15
v_gene: TRBV27
CDR3aa: CASSLRGDRNYGYTF
CDR3nt: TGTGCCAGCAGTTTAAGGGGGGACAGAAACTATGGCTACACCTTC

abundance: few
j_gene: TRBJ1-2
d_gene: .
len: 14
v_gene: TRBV7-2
CDR3aa: CASSPTGTLYGYTF
CDR3nt: TGTGCCAGCAGCCCGACCGGGACACTCTATGGCTACACCTTC

abundance: many
j_gene: TRBJ2-7
d_gene: TRBD2
len: 14
v_gene: TRBV20-1
CDR3aa: CSAPPGLAGYEQYF
CDR3nt: TGCAGTGCCCCACCAGGACTAGCGGGTTACGAGCAGTACTTC

abundance: many
j_gene: TRBJ2-7
d_gene: .
len: 14
v_gene: TRBV20-1
CDR3aa: CSAVLPRGSHEQYF
CDR3nt: TGCAGTGCAGTACTCCCGCGGGGCTCCCACGAGCAGTACTTC

abundance: few
j_gene: TRBJ2-3
d_gene: .
len: 15
v_gene: TRBV11-2
CDR3aa: CASSLALFSTDTQYF
CDR3nt: TGTGCCAGCAGCTTAGCCTTGTTTAGCACAGATACGCAGTATTTT

abundance: .
j_gene: TRBJ2-1
d_gene: TRBD1
len: 15
v_gene: TRBV5-8
CDR3aa: CASSMTGGVYNEQFF
CDR3nt: TGTGCCAGCAGCATGACAGGGGGGGTCTACAATGAGCAGTTCTTC

abundance: few
j_gene: TRBJ2-3
d_gene: .
len: 13
v_gene: TRBV10-3
CDR3aa: CAMARGGTDTQYF
CDR3nt: TGTGCTATGGCCCGGGGCGGCACAGATACGCAGTATTTT

abundance: .
j_gene: TRBJ2-5
d_gene: .
len: 15
v_gene: TRBV18
CDR3aa: CASSPPRQYQETQYF
CDR3nt: TGTGCCAGCTCACCACCGCGACAGTACCAAGAGACCCAGTACTTC

abundance: many
j_gene: TRBJ2-1
d_gene: TRBD1
len: 11
v_gene: TRBV20-1
CDR3aa: CSASSDRVQFF
CDR3nt: TGCAGTGCTAGTAGCGACAGGGTTCAGTTCTTC

abundance: .
j_gene: TRBJ1-4
d_gene: .
len: 12
v_gene: TRBV28
CDR3aa: CASSFRAGGLFF
CDR3nt: TGTGCCAGCAGTTTTAGGGCGGGAGGTCTGTTTTTT

abundance: many
j_gene: TRBJ2-1
d_gene: .
len: 16
v_gene: TRBV4-2
CDR3aa: CASSQFTGSGRNEQFF
CDR3nt: TGTGCCAGCAGCCAATTCACCGGGAGCGGTAGGAATGAGCAGTTCTTC

abundance: .
j_gene: TRBJ1-2
d_gene: .
len: 12
v_gene: TRBV20-1
CDR3aa: CSARPALYGYTF
CDR3nt: TGCAGTGCTAGACCGGCCTTATATGGCTACACCTTC

abundance: .
j_gene: TRBJ2-4
d_gene: TRBD1
len: 12
v_gene: TRBV15
CDR3aa: CATKGAKNIQYF
CDR3nt: TGTGCCACTAAGGGGGCAAAAAACATTCAGTACTTC

abundance: few
j_gene: TRBJ1-1
d_gene: .
len: 13
v_gene: TRBV30
CDR3aa: CAWSVGGPAEAFF
CDR3nt: TGTGCCTGGAGTGTAGGGGGTCCGGCTGAAGCTTTCTTT

abundance: many
j_gene: TRBJ2-5
d_gene: .
len: 14
v_gene: TRBV5-5
CDR3aa: CASSLVTVQETQYF
CDR3nt: TGTGCCAGCAGCTTAGTAACAGTCCAAGAGACCCAGTACTTC

abundance: many
j_gene: TRBJ2-1
d_gene: .
len: 13
v_gene: TRBV5-4
CDR3aa: CASSPRGGNEQFF
CDR3nt: TGTGCCAGCAGCCCCCGGGGTGGCAATGAGCAGTTCTTC

abundance: few
j_gene: TRBJ2-1
d_gene: .
len: 18
v_gene: TRBV4-1
CDR3aa: CASSQEGSGRSSYNEQFF
CDR3nt: TGCGCCAGCAGCCAAGAAGGGAGCGGGCGGAGCTCCTACAATGAGCAGTTCTTC

abundance: .
j_gene: TRBJ2-3
d_gene: .
len: 14
v_gene: TRBV28
CDR3aa: CASSSRRLTDTQYF
CDR3nt: TGTGCCAGCAGTTCTCGCCGCCTCACAGATACGCAGTATTTT

abundance: many
j_gene: TRBJ1-1
d_gene: .
len: 12
v_gene: TRBV20-1
CDR3aa: CSAPPVGSEVFF
CDR3nt: TGCAGTGCCCCCCCCGTGGGGAGCGAAGTTTTCTTT

abundance: many
j_gene: TRBJ2-3
d_gene: TRBD2
len: 13
v_gene: TRBV10-3
CDR3aa: CAIASGGVDTQYF
CDR3nt: TGTGCCATCGCGTCGGGGGGGGTGGATACGCAGTATTTT

abundance: .
j_gene: TRBJ2-3
d_gene: .
len: 14
v_gene: TRBV11-1
CDR3aa: CASSEGPTTDTQYF
CDR3nt: TGTGCCAGCAGCGAGGGACCAACCACAGATACGCAGTATTTT

abundance: many
j_gene: TRBJ2-2
d_gene: .
len: 14
v_gene: TRBV5-1
CDR3aa: CASSSSGNTGELFF
CDR3nt: TGCGCCAGCAGCTCCAGCGGGAACACCGGGGAGCTGTTTTTT

abundance: many
j_gene: TRBJ2-5
d_gene: .
len: 12
v_gene: TRBV3-1
CDR3aa: CASSLIQETQYF
CDR3nt: TGTGCCAGCAGTCTAATTCAAGAGACCCAGTACTTC

abundance: .
j_gene: TRBJ1-1
d_gene: .
len: 12
v_gene: TRBV20-1
CDR3aa: CSGERSNTEAFF
CDR3nt: TGCAGTGGGGAAAGATCGAACACTGAAGCTTTCTTT

abundance: .
j_gene: TRBJ1-2
d_gene: .
len: 11
v_gene: TRBV10-3
CDR3aa: CAITQGGGYTF
CDR3nt: TGTGCCATCACCCAGGGAGGTGGCTACACCTTC

abundance: many
j_gene: TRBJ1-5
d_gene: .
len: 16
v_gene: TRBV29-1
CDR3aa: CSVVWGEVYSNQPQHF
CDR3nt: TGCAGCGTTGTATGGGGTGAGGTGTATAGCAATCAGCCCCAGCATTTT

abundance: .
j_gene: TRBJ2-2
d_gene: .
len: 13
v_gene: TRBV6-4
CDR3aa: CASSEGNTGELFF
CDR3nt: TGTGCCAGCAGTGAGGGGAACACCGGGGAGCTGTTTTTT

abundance: many
j_gene: TRBJ1-5
d_gene: .
len: 14
v_gene: TRBV19
CDR3aa: CASRARGSNQPQHF
CDR3nt: TGTGCCAGTAGGGCCCGGGGAAGCAATCAGCCCCAGCATTTT

abundance: .
j_gene: TRBJ1-2
d_gene: .
len: 14
v_gene: TRBV4-2
CDR3aa: CASSQAGTGSGYTF
CDR3nt: TGTGCCAGCAGCCAAGCTGGTACAGGTTCCGGCTACACCTTC

abundance: few
j_gene: TRBJ1-2
d_gene: TRBD1
len: 15
v_gene: TRBV27
CDR3aa: CASSLSITGGTGYTF
CDR3nt: TGTGCCAGCAGTTTATCGATCACAGGGGGGACTGGCTACACCTTC

abundance: many
j_gene: TRBJ2-1
d_gene: TRBD2
len: 15
v_gene: TRBV5-5
CDR3aa: CASSPRLAGEDEQFF
CDR3nt: TGTGCCAGCAGCCCCCGGCTAGCGGGAGAAGATGAGCAGTTCTTC

abundance: many
j_gene: TRBJ1-4
d_gene: TRBD1
len: 16
v_gene: TRBV2
CDR3aa: CASSQTGTGINEKLFF
CDR3nt: TGTGCCAGCAGTCAGACCGGGACAGGGATTAATGAAAAACTGTTTTTT

abundance: many
j_gene: TRBJ1-5
d_gene: .
len: 13
v_gene: TRBV27
CDR3aa: CASSPLPGNPQHF
CDR3nt: TGTGCCAGCAGTCCCCTCCCGGGGAACCCCCAGCATTTT

abundance: .
j_gene: TRBJ2-7
d_gene: TRBD1
len: 14
v_gene: TRBV5-1
CDR3aa: CASSSMTGGYEQYF
CDR3nt: TGCGCCAGCAGCTCGATGACAGGGGGCTACGAGCAGTACTTC

abundance: .
j_gene: TRBJ2-2
d_gene: .
len: 11
v_gene: TRBV12-3/TRBV12-4
CDR3aa: CASSPGGELFF
CDR3nt: TGTGCCAGCAGTCCGGGCGGGGAGCTGTTTTTT

abundance: many
j_gene: TRBJ2-1
d_gene: TRBD2
len: 16
v_gene: TRBV12-3/TRBV12-4
CDR3aa: CASSLPGLAGYNEQFF
CDR3nt: TGTGCCAGCAGTTTACCGGGACTAGCGGGCTACAATGAGCAGTTCTTC

abundance: few
j_gene: TRBJ1-1
d_gene: .
len: 11
v_gene: TRBV29-1
CDR3aa: CSARENTEAFF
CDR3nt: TGCAGCGCACGGGAGAACACTGAAGCTTTCTTT

abundance: .
j_gene: TRBJ1-1
d_gene: .
len: 14
v_gene: TRBV7-9
CDR3aa: CASSLVGRVTEAFF
CDR3nt: TGTGCCAGCAGCTTAGTGGGAAGGGTCACTGAAGCTTTCTTT

abundance: many
j_gene: TRBJ2-3
d_gene: TRBD2
len: 15
v_gene: TRBV20-1
CDR3aa: CSARAPGLRTDTQYF
CDR3nt: TGCAGTGCTCGGGCCCCGGGACTACGCACAGATACGCAGTATTTT